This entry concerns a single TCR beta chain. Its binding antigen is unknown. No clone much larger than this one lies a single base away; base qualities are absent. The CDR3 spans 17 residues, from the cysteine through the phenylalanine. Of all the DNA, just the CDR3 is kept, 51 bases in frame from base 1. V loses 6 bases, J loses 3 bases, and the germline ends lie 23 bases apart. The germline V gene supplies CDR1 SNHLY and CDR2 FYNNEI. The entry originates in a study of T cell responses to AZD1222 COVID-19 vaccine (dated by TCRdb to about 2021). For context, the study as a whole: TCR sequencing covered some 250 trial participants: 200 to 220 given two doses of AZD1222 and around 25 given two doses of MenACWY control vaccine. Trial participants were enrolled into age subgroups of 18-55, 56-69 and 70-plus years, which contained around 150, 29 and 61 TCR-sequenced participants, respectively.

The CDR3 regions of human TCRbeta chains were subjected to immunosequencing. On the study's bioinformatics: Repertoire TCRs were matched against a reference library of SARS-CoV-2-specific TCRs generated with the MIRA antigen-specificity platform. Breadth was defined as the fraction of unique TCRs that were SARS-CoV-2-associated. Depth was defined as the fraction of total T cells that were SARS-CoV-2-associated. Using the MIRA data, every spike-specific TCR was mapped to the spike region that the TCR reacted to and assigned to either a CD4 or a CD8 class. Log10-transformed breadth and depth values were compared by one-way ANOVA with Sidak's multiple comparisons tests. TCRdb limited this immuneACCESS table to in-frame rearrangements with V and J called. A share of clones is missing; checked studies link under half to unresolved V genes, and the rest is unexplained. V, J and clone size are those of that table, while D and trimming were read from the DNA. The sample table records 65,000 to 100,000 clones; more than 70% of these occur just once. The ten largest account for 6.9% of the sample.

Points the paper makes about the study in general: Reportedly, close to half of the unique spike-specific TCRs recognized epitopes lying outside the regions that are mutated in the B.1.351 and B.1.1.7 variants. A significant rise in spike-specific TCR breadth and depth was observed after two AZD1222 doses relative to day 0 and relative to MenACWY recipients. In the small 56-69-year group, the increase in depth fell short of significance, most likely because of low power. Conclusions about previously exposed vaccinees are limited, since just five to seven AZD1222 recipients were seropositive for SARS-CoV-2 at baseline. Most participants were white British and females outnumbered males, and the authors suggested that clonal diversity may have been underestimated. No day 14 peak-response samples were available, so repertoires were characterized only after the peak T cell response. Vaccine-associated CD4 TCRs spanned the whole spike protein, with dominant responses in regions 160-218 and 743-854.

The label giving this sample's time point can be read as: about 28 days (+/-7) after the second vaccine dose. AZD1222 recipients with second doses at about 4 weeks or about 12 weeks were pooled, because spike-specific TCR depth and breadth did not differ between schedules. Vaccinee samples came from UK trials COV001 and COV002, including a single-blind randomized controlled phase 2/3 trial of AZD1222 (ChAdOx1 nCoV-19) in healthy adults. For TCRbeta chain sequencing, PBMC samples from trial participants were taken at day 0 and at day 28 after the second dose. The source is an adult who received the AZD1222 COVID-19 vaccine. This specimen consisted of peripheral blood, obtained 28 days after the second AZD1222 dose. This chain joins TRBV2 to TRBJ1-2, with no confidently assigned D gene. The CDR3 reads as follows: CASRELPSTGVDYGYTF. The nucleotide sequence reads TGTGCCAGCAGGGAACTCCCTAGCACGGGAGTTGACTATGGCTACACCTTC.